This TCR beta chain was recovered during a study of shared clonotypes between healthy human individuals. General observations from the study: Expectations were that clonotype sharing among donors would be affected by sequencing depth.

CDR3 size: 15 residues. Trimming pared 8 bases from V and 2 bases from J, leaving 17 bases between. CDR1 and CDR2 from the germline V gene are MNHEY and SMNVEV (reference sequence). The DNA input per sorted-subset replicate PCR was around 200 ng, corresponding to tens of thousands of T cell genomes. Clones were sequenced by immunoSEQ multiplex PCR, and TCRdb holds only the in-frame ones, with some missing. Of about 700,000 clones in the sample, approximately 74% were seen once. About this clone itself: Its antigen remains unknown.

This clonotype was obtained from a woman aged 25-40 years in good health. This chain joins TRBV27 and TRBJ2-3, with D perhaps matching TRBD1 (6 bases). The specimen sequenced was memory CD4+ T cells sorted from blood. Subset: CD45RA-negative fraction. CDR3 sequence: CASSPPGDYTDTQYF. The DNA of the CDR3 is TGTGCCAGCTCACCCCCAGGGGATTACACAGATACGCAGTATTTT.